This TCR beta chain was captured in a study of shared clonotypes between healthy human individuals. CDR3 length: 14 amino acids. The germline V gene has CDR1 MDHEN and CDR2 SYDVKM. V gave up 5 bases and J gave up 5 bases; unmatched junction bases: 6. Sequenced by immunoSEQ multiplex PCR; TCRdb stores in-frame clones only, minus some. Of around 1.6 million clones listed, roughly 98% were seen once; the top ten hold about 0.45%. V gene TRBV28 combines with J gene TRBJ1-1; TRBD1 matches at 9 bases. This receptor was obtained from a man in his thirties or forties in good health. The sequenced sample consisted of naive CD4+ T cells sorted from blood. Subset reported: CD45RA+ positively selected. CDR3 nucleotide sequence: TGTGCCAGCAGTCCCGGGACAGGGAGAACTGAAGCTTTCTTT. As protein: CASSPGTGRTEAFF.